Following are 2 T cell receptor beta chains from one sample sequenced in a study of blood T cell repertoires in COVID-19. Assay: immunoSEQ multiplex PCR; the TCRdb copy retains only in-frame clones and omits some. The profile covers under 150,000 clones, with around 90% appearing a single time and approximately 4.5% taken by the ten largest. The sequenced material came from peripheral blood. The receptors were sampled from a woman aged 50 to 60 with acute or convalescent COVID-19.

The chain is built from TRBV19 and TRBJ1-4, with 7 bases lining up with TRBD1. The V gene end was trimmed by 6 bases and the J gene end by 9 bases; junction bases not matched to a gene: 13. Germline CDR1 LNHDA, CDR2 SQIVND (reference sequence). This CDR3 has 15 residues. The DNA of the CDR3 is TGTGCCAGTAGCCCTTTGGGCAGGGGGGACAAAAAACTGTTTTTT. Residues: CASSPLGRGDKKLFF.

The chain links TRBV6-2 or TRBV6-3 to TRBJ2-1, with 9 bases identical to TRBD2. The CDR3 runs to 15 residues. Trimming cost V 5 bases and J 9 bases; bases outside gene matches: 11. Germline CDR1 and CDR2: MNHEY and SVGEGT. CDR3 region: CASSQPGLADGEQFF. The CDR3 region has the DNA TGTGCCAGCAGTCAACCGGGACTAGCTGACGGTGAGCAGTTCTTC.